This passage covers 22 T cell receptor beta chains from one sample sequenced in a study of T cells in localized non-small cell lung cancer. Using immunoSEQ multiplex PCR, the repertoire was profiled, and TCRdb retains in-frame clones only, with some absent. The sample includes approximately 60,000 clones, approximately 87% seen only once; the top ten take about 2%. The specimen was peripheral blood, collected before any cancer treatment. The receptors were sampled from a woman aged 40 to 75 with stage I lung adenocarcinoma.

This sequence joins TRBV13 and TRBJ1-1; D is uncertain. CDR1 is PRHDT, CDR2 FYEKMQ, per germline (reference sequence). Between the trimmed V and J ends, which lost 0 bases and 1 base, there was a span of 6 bases. The CDR3 runs to 14 residues. The CDR3 DNA sequence: TGTGCCAGCAGCTTAGGCCTGGGGAACACTGAAGCTTTCTTT. This codes for CASSLGLGNTEAFF.

V gene TRBV4-2 combines with J gene TRBJ1-5; D is undetermined. This CDR3 contains 16 residues. Germline V gene data show CDR1 as LGHNA and CDR2 as YNFKEQ. Deletions cut 5 bases from V and 1 base from J, with 15 bases between. The CDR3 DNA sequence: TGTGCCAGCAGCTCTATGGATGGAGAAAGCAATCAGCCCCAGCATTTT. As protein: CASSSMDGESNQPQHF.

J is TRBJ2-3 and V is TRBV18; no clear D gene. Per germline, CDR1 KGHSH and CDR2 LQKENI. V was clipped by 4 bases and J by 1 base, with 12 bases between them. The CDR3 runs to 15 residues. CDR3 protein: CASSRQGDGTDTQYF. The DNA of the CDR3 is TGTGCCAGCTCACGGCAAGGTGACGGCACAGATACGCAGTATTTT.

This clone has just a few counts. V usage is TRBV19 and J usage is TRBJ2-1; D unresolved. This CDR3 spans 16 amino acids. Germline CDR1 reads LNHDA; CDR2 reads SQIVND (reference sequence). Trimming shortened V by 5 bases and J by 0 bases, and 14 bases separated the two germline ends. The CDR3 protein is CASSDSARSSYNEQFF. The CDR3 DNA reads as TGTGCCAGTAGTGATTCCGCCCGAAGCTCCTACAATGAGCAGTTCTTC.

The V call is TRBV6-5, the J call TRBJ1-1, with D unresolved. The length of the CDR3 is 16 residues. Germline values: CDR1 MNHEY, CDR2 SVGAGI. Trimming removed 0 bases at V and 0 bases at J, with 11 bases between. CDR3 protein: CASSYSRDRMNTEAFF. In DNA, the CDR3 is TGTGCCAGCAGTTACTCCAGAGATAGGATGAACACTGAAGCTTTCTTT.

CDR3 coding DNA: TGTGCCAGCTCACCACCGTCGCAGCAGGACACTGAAGCTTTCTTT. It is translated as CASSPPSQQDTEAFF. The chain joins TRBV18 to TRBJ1-1; D call uncertain. Germline-derived CDR1 and CDR2 are KGHSH and LQKENI. This CDR3 contains 15 residues. V lost 0 bases and J 3 bases, leaving 11 bases between the germline ends. The full variable domain, completed using reference TRBV18 and TRBJ1-1, is NAGVMQNPRHLVRRRGQEARLRCSPMKGHSHVYWYRQLPEEGLKFMVYLQKENIIDESGMPKERFSAEFPKEGPSILRIQQVVRGDSAAYFCASSPPSQQDTEAFFGQGTRLTVV.

The V call is TRBV5-1, the J call TRBJ2-3; TRBD1 might be the D (6 bases). This CDR3 has 16 residues. Germline CDR1 and CDR2: SGHRS and YFSETQ. Trimming shortened V by 4 bases and J by 2 bases, and 17 bases separated the two germline ends. CDR3 bases: TGCGCCAGCAGCCCGGAACGAGGGACAAACACAGATACGCAGTATTTT. As protein: CASSPERGTNTDTQYF. Full variable domain (remainder filled in from reference TRBV5-1 and TRBJ2-3): KAGVTQTPRYLIKTRGQQVTLSCSPISGHRSVSWYQQTPGQGLQFLFEYFSETQRNKGNFPGRFSGRQFSNSRSEMNVSTLELGDSALYLCASSPERGTNTDTQYFGPGTRLTVL.

This clone was detected only once. The CDR3, as DNA: TGTGCCAGCAGCAACCAGGGGGCAGGTGGCAATCAGCCCCAGCATTTT. This codes for CASSNQGAGGNQPQHF. The V call is TRBV7-9, the J call TRBJ1-5, with 8 bases identical to TRBD1. From germline, CDR1 is SEHNR and CDR2 FQNEAQ (reference sequence). This CDR3 contains 16 residues. V shed 5 bases, J shed 2 bases, and the junction held 8 bases outside the gene matches.

The chain carries TRBV5-1 and TRBJ1-3; TRBD1 matches 8 bases. This CDR3 spans 13 amino acids. The J segment lost 8 bases and the V segment lost 4 bases, leaving 5 bases of the junction unmatched. Looked up from germline, CDR1 is SGHRS and CDR2 is YFSETQ. The CDR3 loop is CASSEDRVDTIYF. DNA of the CDR3: TGCGCCAGCAGCGAGGACAGGGTCGACACCATATATTTT.

CDR3 bases: TGTGCCAGTAGGACACAGGGGGCGCTAGGGGAAAAACTGTTTTTT. This encodes CASRTQGALGEKLFF. The chain has TRBV19 and TRBJ1-4; TRBD1 matches 9 bases. The CDR3 is 15 amino acids. J was trimmed by 8 bases and V by 6 bases; bases with no gene match: 10. The germline V gene has CDR1 LNHDA and CDR2 SQIVND (reference sequence).

The chain carries TRBV4-1 and TRBJ1-2; D gene unclear. Germline assignment: CDR1 MGHRA and CDR2 YSYEKL. This CDR3 is built from 14 residues. V was shortened by 1 base and J by 1 base, with 7 bases between the two germline ends. CDR3 DNA sequence: TGCGCCAGCAGCCAAGGTGAGGATAACTATGGCTACACCTTC. Translated, it gives CASSQGEDNYGYTF.

This rearrangement joins TRBV11-2 to TRBJ2-5; possible D gene TRBD1, 7 bases. The CDR3 totals 15 residues. In germline, CDR1 is SGHAT, CDR2 FQNNGV. V dropped 5 bases and J dropped 4 bases, with 17 bases sitting between them. The CDR3 here is CASSQTGIGGETQYF. The CDR3 DNA follows: TGTGCCAGCAGCCAGACAGGGATCGGGGGAGAGACCCAGTACTTC.

The rearrangement uses TRBV7-5 and TRBJ2-3; TRBD2, the table's D call, was not compared with the DNA. TRBV7-5 is flagged as a pseudogene. The length of the CDR3 is 16 residues. CDR3 sequence (DNA): TGTGCCAGAAGCTGGGAGGGAGAAACCTTCACAGATACGCAGTATTTT. Translation: CARSWEGETFTDTQYF.

The chain couples TRBV28 to TRBJ2-1; D is undetermined. Between the trimmed V and J ends, which lost 5 bases and 10 bases, there was a span of 15 bases. CDR3 length: 13 amino acids. In germline, CDR1 is MDHEN, CDR2 SYDVKM. CDR3: CASSPGSLYEQFF. The DNA of the CDR3 is TGTGCCAGCAGTCCAGGCAGTCTTTACGAGCAGTTCTTC. The whole variable domain, filled in from reference TRBV28 and TRBJ2-1, reads DVKVTQSSRYLVKRTGEKVFLECVQDMDHENMFWYRQDPGLGLRLIYFSYDVKMKEKGDIPEGYSVSREKKERFSLILESASTNQTSMYLCASSPGSLYEQFFGPGTRLTVL.

The chain links TRBV19 to TRBJ1-2, with no clear D. The CDR3 totals 12 residues. V shed 3 bases and J shed 7 bases, with 9 bases lying between them. The germline V gene has CDR1 LNHDA and CDR2 SQIVND (reference sequence). The CDR3 sequence: CASSIRERGYTF. The CDR3 DNA reads as TGTGCCAGTAGTATTCGGGAGCGTGGCTACACCTTC.

The chain combines TRBV19 with TRBJ2-3, with TRBD1 matching over 11 bases. The germline gives CDR1 LNHDA, CDR2 SQIVND (reference sequence). V lost 3 bases and J lost 1; bases outside the gene matches: 3. CDR3 size: 16 residues. For the CDR3, the DNA is TGTGCCAGTAGTATTTGGACAGGGGGCGGCACAGATACGCAGTATTTT. Encoded protein: CASSIWTGGGTDTQYF.

In this sample, this clone turned up a few times. This rearrangement joins TRBV30 to TRBJ1-1; D unresolved. Germline V CDR1 and CDR2: GTSNPN, SVGIG (reference sequence). V was shortened by 3 bases and J by 0 bases, with 8 bases between the two germline ends. CDR3 length: 13 residues. The CDR3 loop reads CAWSPTLNTEAFF. The CDR3 DNA sequence: TGTGCCTGGAGCCCGACCCTGAACACTGAAGCTTTCTTT.

The genes are TRBV7-2 and TRBJ2-3, with 14 positions matching TRBD2. J gave up 4 bases and V 4 bases, and 13 bases lay outside the gene matches. Looked up from germline, CDR1 is SGHTA and CDR2 is FQGNSA. CDR3 size: 19 residues. CDR3 region: CASSSGPPGLAGEADTQYF. The CDR3 nucleotides read TGTGCCAGCAGCTCAGGCCCACCGGGACTAGCGGGAGAGGCAGATACGCAGTATTTT.

The V gene is TRBV18, the J gene TRBJ1-1; D unclear. Germline CDR1 and CDR2: KGHSH and LQKENI. The CDR3 covers 14 residues. V lost 4 bases and J 4 bases, leaving 13 bases between the germline ends. The CDR3 region has the DNA TGTGCCAGCTCACTCAATCCGCCTCCCACTGAAGCTTTCTTT. The encoded protein is CASSLNPPPTEAFF.

The chain is built from TRBV7-9 and TRBJ1-1, with D possibly being TRBD1 (6 bases). CDR1 SEHNR and CDR2 FQNEAQ come from the germline V gene (reference sequence). This CDR3 comprises 13 residues. Trimming removed 8 bases at V and 1 base at J, with 11 bases between. The chain's CDR3 is CASDRGANTEAFF. DNA for the CDR3: TGTGCCAGCGATCGGGGGGCGAACACTGAAGCTTTCTTT.

The chain recombines TRBV4-1 with TRBJ2-2, with TRBD2 identical over 7 bases. Germline loops: CDR1 MGHRA, CDR2 YSYEKL. The length of the CDR3 is 17 residues. V lost 0 bases, J lost 3 bases, and 7 bases stayed unmatched. This CDR3 reads CASSQDQGLSYTGELFF. CDR3 nucleotides: TGCGCCAGCAGCCAAGATCAGGGACTATCCTACACCGGGGAGCTGTTTTTT.

The gene calls are TRBV29-1 and TRBJ2-1, with D maybe TRBD2 (5 bases). The CDR3 covers 16 residues. Germline CDR1 reads SQVTM; CDR2 reads ANQGSEA. The V gene lost 5 bases and the J gene lost 5 bases, with 22 bases spanning the gap. CDR3 sequence reads: CSVKRLDSHTHNEQFF. CDR3 DNA sequence: TGCAGCGTTAAGCGTTTGGACTCTCATACCCACAATGAGCAGTTCTTC.